A single T cell receptor (beta chain) is shown here with its context. At one boundary the junction diverges from the germline segment, which might be a read error. This sample was included in a study of blood T cell repertoires in COVID-19. The overall study: The United States, Italy and Spain were the sources of the acute and convalescent COVID-19 samples.

In the study's own analysis: Estimation of nucleated cell counts relied on the amplification of reference gene primers. Profiling relied on immunoSEQ multiplex PCR, and the TCRdb table lists in-frame clones only, not all of them. V, J and clone size derive from that table, while D and trimming were established from the DNA sequence. Here the sample spans some 270,000 clones, approximately 85% being singletons. CDR1 is SGHTA and CDR2 is FQGNSA in the germline V gene. CDR3 length: 13 amino acids. This chain connects TRBV7-2 to TRBJ1-2; TRBD1 matches 8 bases. The material sequenced was peripheral blood. The source is a human donor with COVID-19, enrolled during active disease. The donor label of this sample is uncertain. CDR3 loop: CASSSSRDRRGSF. CDR3 coding DNA: TGTGCCAGCAGCTCCTCACGGGACAGGCGGGGATCCTTC.